This T cell receptor (beta chain) was identified during a study of T cell responses to AZD1222 COVID-19 vaccine. Study results and caveats: Nearly half of spike-specific TCRs reportedly go after variant regions that carry no mutations.

Sequenced by immunoSEQ multiplex PCR; TCRdb stores in-frame clones only, minus some. The sample contains about 82,000 clones, roughly 84% of which appear only once. CDR3 length: 15 residues. Trimming left V 5 bases short and J 8 bases short, with 21 bases between. Per germline, CDR1 MNHNY and CDR2 SVGAGI (reference sequence). With regard to this clone: What it binds is not known.

The sequence was obtained from an adult who received the AZD1222 COVID-19 vaccine. The chain recombines TRBV6-6 with TRBJ1-2; D perhaps matches TRBD1 (5 bases). Sequenced material: peripheral blood, taken 28 days after the second AZD1222 dose. CDR3 bases: TGTGCCAGCAGTCTTACAGGAGCGGGACCGGGCGGCTACACCTTC. This codes for CASSLTGAGPGGYTF.